This paragraph reports one TCR beta chain. Its antigen is currently unknown. The CDR3 is 13 amino acids. Trimming removed 6 bases at V and 4 bases at J, with 13 bases between. Per the germline V gene, CDR1 is MDHEN and CDR2 is SYDVKM. Via MiXCR, TCRdb re-called the reads, giving one row per CDR3 protein. The data show fewer than 300,000 distinct CDR3 sequences, roughly 24% seen once. The data originate from a study of T cell repertoires in cytomegalovirus infection. Study as a whole: Indications of both CMV infection and matching HLA type were provided by public TCR beta signatures. Whole-study findings and limits: Cumulative frequency (of public TCR beta family members) identified carriers of CMV plus the relevant HLA. HLA-C-restricted CMV clonotypes gave the most frequent clonotype in two of eight donors.

Input material: PBMCs. The clonotype was recovered from a human donor in good health (CMV status not recorded). Some clones in this sample may be carry-over from other donors' samples. The V gene is TRBV28, the J gene TRBJ2-7, with D unclear. The CDR3 nucleotides read TGTGCCAGCAGGGCGACCTCAACTTACGAGCAGTACTTC. Residues: CASRATSTYEQYF.